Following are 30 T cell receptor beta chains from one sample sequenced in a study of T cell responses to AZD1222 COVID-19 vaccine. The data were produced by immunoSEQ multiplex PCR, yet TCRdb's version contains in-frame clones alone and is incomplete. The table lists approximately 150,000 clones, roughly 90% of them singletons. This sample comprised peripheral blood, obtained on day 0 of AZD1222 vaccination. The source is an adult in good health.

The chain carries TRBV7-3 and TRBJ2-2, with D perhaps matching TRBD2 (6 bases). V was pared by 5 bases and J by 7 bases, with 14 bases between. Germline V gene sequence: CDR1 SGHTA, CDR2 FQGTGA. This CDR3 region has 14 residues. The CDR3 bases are TGTGCCAGCAGCCCGGTTGGGAGGTTCGGGGAGCTGTTTTTT. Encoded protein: CASSPVGRFGELFF. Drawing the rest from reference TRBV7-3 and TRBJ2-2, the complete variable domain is GAGVSQTPSNKVTEKGKYVELRCDPISGHTALYWYRQSLGQGPEFLIYFQGTGAADDSGLPNDRFFAVRPEGSVSTLKIQRTERGDSAVYLCASSPVGRFGELFFGEGSRLTVL.

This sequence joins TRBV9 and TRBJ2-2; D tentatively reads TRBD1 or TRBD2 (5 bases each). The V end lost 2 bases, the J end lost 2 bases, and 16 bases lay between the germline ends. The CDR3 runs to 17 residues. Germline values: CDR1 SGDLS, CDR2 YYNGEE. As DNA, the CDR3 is TGTGCCAGCAGCGTTTCCTCCGGGACCATCAACACCGGGGAGCTGTTTTTT. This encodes CASSVSSGTINTGELFF.

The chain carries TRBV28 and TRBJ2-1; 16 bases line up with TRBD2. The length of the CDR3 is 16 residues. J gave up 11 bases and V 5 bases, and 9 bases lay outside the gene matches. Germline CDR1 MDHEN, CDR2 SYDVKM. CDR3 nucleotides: TGTGCCAGCAGTCTGGGACTAGCGGGAGGGCCCTCGAAGCAGTTCTTC. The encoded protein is CASSLGLAGGPSKQFF.

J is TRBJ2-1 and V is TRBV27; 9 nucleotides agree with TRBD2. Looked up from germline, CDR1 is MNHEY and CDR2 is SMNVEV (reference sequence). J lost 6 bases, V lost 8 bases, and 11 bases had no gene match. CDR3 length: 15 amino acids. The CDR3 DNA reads TGTGCCAGCCAGGCTATGGGACTAGCACCCAATGAGCAGTTCTTC. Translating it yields CASQAMGLAPNEQFF.

CDR3 protein: CASSISGQGGNQPQHF. Here the CDR3 DNA reads TGTGCCAGTAGTATCTCGGGGCAGGGGGGCAATCAGCCCCAGCATTTT. The chain combines TRBV19 with TRBJ1-5; TRBD1 matches at 7 bases. The CDR3 has 16 amino acids. The V gene's germline CDR1 is LNHDA and CDR2 SQIVND (reference sequence). The V gene end was trimmed by 3 bases and the J gene end by 2 bases; junction bases not matched to a gene: 7.

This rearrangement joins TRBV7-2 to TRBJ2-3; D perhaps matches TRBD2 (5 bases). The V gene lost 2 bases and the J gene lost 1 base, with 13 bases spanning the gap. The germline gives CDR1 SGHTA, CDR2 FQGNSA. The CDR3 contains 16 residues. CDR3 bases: TGTGCCAGCAGCTTAAACCCGAGGGCCCGCACAGATACGCAGTATTTT. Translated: CASSLNPRARTDTQYF.

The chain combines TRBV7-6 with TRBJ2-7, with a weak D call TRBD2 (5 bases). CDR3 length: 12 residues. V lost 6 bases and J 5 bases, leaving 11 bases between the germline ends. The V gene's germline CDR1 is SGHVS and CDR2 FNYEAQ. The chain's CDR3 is CASSSGGHEQYF. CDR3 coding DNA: TGTGCCAGCAGTTCAGGAGGACACGAGCAGTACTTC.

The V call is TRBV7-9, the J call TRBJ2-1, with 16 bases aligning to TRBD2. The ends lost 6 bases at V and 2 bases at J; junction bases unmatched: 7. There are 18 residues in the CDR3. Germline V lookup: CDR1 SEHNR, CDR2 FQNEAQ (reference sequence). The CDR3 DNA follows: TGTGCCAGCAGGATTGGGACTAGCGGGAGGGGGGCCTACAATGAGCAGTTCTTC. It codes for CASRIGTSGRGAYNEQFF.

The CDR3 DNA follows: TGTGCCAGCAGCCAGGGGGGGACAGGGGATGGCTACACCTTC. This encodes CASSQGGTGDGYTF. The gene calls are TRBV4-2 and TRBJ1-2; TRBD1 matches at 10 bases. V lost 3 bases and J lost 6; bases outside the gene matches: 4. Germline CDR1 LGHNA, CDR2 YNFKEQ. The CDR3 spans 14 residues.

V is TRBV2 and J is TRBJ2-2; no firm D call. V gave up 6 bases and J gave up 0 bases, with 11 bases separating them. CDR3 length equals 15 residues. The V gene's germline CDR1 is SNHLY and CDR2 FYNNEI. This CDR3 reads CASRRLWTNTGELFF. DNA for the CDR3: TGTGCCAGCAGGAGGTTGTGGACGAACACCGGGGAGCTGTTTTTT.

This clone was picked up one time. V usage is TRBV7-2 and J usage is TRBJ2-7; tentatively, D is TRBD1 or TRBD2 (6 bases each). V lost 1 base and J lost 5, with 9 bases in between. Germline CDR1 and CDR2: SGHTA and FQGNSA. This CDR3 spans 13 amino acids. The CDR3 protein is CASSLDREDEQYF. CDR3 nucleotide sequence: TGTGCCAGCAGCTTAGACAGGGAGGACGAGCAGTACTTC.

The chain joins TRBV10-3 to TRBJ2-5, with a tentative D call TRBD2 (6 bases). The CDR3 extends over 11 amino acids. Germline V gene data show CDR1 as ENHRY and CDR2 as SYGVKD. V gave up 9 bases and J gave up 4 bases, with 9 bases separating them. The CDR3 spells CAISGGETQYF. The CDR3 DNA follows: TGTGCCATTAGCGGCGGAGAGACCCAGTACTTC.

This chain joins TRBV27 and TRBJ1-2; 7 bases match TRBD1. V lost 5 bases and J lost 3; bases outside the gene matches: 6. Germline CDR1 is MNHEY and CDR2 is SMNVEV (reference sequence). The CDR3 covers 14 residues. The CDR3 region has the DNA TGTGCCAGCAGTCCCAGGGGGGATTACTATGGCTACACCTTC. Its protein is CASSPRGDYYGYTF.

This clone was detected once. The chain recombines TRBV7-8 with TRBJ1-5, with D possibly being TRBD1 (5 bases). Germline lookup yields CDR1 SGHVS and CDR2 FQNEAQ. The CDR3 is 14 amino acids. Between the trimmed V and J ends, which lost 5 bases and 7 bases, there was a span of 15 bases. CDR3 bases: TGTGCCAGCAGCCCCGGAGGGGAGAGGCAGCCCCAGCATTTT. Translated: CASSPGGERQPQHF.

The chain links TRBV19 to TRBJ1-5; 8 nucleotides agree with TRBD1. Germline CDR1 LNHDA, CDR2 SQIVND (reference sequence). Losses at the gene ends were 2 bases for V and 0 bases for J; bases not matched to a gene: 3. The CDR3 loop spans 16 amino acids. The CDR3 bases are TGTGCCAGTAGTATACGGGGACAGGCTAGCAATCAGCCCCAGCATTTT. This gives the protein CASSIRGQASNQPQHF.

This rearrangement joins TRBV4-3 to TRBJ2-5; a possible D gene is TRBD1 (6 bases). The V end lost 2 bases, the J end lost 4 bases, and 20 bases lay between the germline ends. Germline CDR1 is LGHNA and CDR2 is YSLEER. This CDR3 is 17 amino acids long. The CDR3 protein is CASSQRFGGPLGETQYF. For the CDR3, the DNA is TGCGCCAGCAGCCAACGGTTTGGGGGCCCTTTAGGAGAGACCCAGTACTTC.

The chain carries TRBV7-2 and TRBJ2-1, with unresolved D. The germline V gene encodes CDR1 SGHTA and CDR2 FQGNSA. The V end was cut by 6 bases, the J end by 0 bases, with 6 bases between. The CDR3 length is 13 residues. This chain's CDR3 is CASRLGSYNEQFF. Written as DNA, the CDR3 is TGTGCCAGCAGGCTGGGCTCCTACAATGAGCAGTTCTTC. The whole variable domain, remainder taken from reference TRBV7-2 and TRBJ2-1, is GAGVSQSPSNKVTEKGKDVELRCDPISGHTALYWYRQSLGQGLEFLIYFQGNSAPDKSGLPSDRFSAERTGGSVSTLTIQRTQQEDSAVYLCASRLGSYNEQFFGPGTRLTVL.

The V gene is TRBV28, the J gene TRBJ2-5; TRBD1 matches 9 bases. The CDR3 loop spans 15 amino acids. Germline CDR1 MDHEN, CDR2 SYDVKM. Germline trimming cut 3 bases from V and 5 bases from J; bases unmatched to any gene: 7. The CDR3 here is CASSLSGTGFETQYF. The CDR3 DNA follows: TGTGCCAGCAGTTTGTCCGGGACAGGGTTCGAGACCCAGTACTTC.

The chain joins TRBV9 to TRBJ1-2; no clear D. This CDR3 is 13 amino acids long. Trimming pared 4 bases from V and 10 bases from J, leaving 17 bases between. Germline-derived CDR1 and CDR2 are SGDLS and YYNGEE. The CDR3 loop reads CASSISLGSPYTF. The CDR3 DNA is TGTGCCAGCAGCATAAGCCTCGGTTCTCCCTACACCTTC.

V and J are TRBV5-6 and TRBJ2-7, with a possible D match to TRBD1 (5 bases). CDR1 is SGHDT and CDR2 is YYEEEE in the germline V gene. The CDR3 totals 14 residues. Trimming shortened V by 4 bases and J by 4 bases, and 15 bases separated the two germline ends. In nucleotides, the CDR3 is TGTGCCAGCAGCCAATGGCCTCGACAGTACGAGCAGTACTTC. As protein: CASSQWPRQYEQYF.

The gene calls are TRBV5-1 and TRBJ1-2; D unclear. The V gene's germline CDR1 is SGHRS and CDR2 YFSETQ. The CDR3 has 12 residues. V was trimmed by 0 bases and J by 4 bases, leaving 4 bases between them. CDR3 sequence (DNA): TGCGCCAGCAGCTTGGACTTCTATGGCTACACCTTC. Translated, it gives CASSLDFYGYTF.

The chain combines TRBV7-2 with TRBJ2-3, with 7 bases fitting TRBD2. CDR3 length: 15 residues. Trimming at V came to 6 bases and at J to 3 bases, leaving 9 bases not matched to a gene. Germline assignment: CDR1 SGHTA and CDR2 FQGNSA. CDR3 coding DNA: TGTGCCAGCAGTCCCCACGCGGGGGTAACAGATACGCAGTATTTT. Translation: CASSPHAGVTDTQYF. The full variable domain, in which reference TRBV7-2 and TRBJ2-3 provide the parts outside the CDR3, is GAGVSQSPSNKVTEKGKDVELRCDPISGHTALYWYRQSLGQGLEFLIYFQGNSAPDKSGLPSDRFSAERTGGSVSTLTIQRTQQEDSAVYLCASSPHAGVTDTQYFGPGTRLTVL.

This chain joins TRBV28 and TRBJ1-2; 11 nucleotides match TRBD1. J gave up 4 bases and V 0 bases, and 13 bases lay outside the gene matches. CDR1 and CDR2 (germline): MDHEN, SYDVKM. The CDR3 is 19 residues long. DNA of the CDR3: TGTGCCAGCAGTTTATGGGACCGGGACAGGGGGAGAGTGGGCTATGGCTACACCTTC. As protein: CASSLWDRDRGRVGYGYTF.

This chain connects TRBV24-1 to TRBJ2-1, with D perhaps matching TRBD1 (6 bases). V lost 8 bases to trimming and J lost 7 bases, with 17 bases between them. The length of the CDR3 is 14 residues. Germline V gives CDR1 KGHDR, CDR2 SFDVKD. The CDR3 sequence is CATNTGSPRNEQFF. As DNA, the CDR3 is TGTGCCACCAATACAGGGTCACCGCGTAATGAGCAGTTCTTC.

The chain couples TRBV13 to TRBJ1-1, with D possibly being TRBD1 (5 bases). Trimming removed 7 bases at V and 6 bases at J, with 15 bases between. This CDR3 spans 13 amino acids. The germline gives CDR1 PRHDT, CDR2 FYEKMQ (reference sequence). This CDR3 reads CASNLGWGAEAFF. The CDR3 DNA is TGTGCCAGCAACTTGGGTTGGGGGGCTGAAGCTTTCTTT. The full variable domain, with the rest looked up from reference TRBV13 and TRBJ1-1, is AAGVIQSPRHLIKEKRETATLKCYPIPRHDTVYWYQQGPGQDPQFLISFYEKMQSDKGSIPDRFSAQQFSDYHSELNMSSLELGDSALYFCASNLGWGAEAFFGQGTRLTVV.

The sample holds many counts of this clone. The CDR3 DNA follows: TGTGCCAGCAGTTACCTTCCCCCGGGACTAGCGGACGTCTACGAGCAGTACTTC. It is translated as CASSYLPPGLADVYEQYF. The rearrangement uses TRBV6-2 or TRBV6-3 and TRBJ2-7; 11 bases are shared with TRBD2. Germline CDR1 and CDR2: MNHEY and SVGEGT. The ends lost 2 bases at V and 3 bases at J; junction bases unmatched: 12. The CDR3 runs to 18 residues.

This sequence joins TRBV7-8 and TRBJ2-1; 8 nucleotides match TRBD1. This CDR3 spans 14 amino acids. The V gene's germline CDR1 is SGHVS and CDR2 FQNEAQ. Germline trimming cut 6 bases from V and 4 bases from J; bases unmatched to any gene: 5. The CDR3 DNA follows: TGTGCCAGCAGGGGACAGGAGATATACAATGAGCAGTTCTTC. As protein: CASRGQEIYNEQFF.

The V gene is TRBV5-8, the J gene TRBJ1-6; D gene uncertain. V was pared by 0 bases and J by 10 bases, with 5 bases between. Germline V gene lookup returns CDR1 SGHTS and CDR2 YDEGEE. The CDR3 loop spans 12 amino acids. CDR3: CASSLGGSPLHF. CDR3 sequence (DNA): TGTGCCAGCAGCTTGGGGGGATCACCCCTCCACTTT.

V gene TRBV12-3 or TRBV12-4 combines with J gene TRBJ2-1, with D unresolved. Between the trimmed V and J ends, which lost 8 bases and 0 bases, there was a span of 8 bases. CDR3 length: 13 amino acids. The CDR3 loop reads CASGLSSYNEQFF. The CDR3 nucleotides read TGTGCCAGCGGGCTGAGCTCCTACAATGAGCAGTTCTTC.

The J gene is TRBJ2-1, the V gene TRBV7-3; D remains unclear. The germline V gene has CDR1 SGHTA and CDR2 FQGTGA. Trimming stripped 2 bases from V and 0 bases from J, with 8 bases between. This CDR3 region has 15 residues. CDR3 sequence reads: CASSLASSSYNEQFF. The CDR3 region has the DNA TGTGCCAGCAGCTTAGCCTCGAGCTCCTACAATGAGCAGTTCTTC.